Here is one T cell receptor beta chain with its context. Thyroid surgery was preceded by no treatment in any patient. MiXCR reprocessed the PCR reads for TCRdb. The table shows 40,000 to 50,000 clones, with 4% to 5% occurring only once. The entry originates in a study of metastatic and nonmetastatic thyroid tumors. For the study at large: Samples came from malignant and benign thyroid patients, and repertoires were compared across blood and tumor or nodule tissue.

CDR1 and CDR2 (germline): SGHNT, YENEEA. The CDR3 has 14 amino acids. Trimming stripped 5 bases from V and 2 bases from J, with 12 bases between. Specimen: blood. The J gene is TRBJ1-2, the V gene TRBV11-3; possibly TRBD1 for D (5 bases). The TCR was taken from a female donor with papillary thyroid cancer or a benign thyroid nodule (not recorded which). Some clones in this sample may be carry-over from other donors' samples. The CDR3 sequence is CASSQGVANYGYTF. CDR3 nucleotides: TGTGCCAGCAGCCAAGGGGTGGCAAACTATGGCTACACCTTC.